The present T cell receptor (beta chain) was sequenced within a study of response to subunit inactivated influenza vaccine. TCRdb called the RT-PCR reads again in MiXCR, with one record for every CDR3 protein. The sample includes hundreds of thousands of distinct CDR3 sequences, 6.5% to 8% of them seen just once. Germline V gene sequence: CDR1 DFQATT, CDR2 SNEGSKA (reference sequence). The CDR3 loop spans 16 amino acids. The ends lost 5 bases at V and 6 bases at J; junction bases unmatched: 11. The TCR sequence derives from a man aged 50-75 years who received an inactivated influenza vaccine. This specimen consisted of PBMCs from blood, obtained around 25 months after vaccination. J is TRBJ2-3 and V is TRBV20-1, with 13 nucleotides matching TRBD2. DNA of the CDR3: TGCAGTGCTGGTCCGGGACTAGCGGGGCGACGGGATACGCAGTATTTT. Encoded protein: CSAGPGLAGRRDTQYF.